This T cell receptor beta chain was captured in a study of graft-versus-host responses after intestinal transplantation. Here immunoSEQ multiplex PCR was the method, and the copy in TCRdb shows in-frame clones only, minus some. The sample holds about 94,000 clones, about 91% seen once. Germline CDR1 and CDR2: LNHNV and YYDKDF (reference sequence). V shed 7 bases and J 4 bases; nucleotides not matched to a gene: 6. The CDR3 is 13 residues long. Remarks on this clone: Its cognate antigen is unknown.

The sample here was unstimulated CD8+ T cells sorted from spleen or lymph node cells, taken before intestinal transplant. The chain has TRBV15 and TRBJ2-7, with 8 nucleotides matching TRBD2. The origin of this receptor is a human donor who received an intestinal transplant. CDR3 DNA: TGTGCCACCAAGGCGGGAGGAGGGTACGAGCAGTACTTC. Translation: CATKAGGGYEQYF.